These T cell receptor beta chains were read from a single sample in a study of cytomegalovirus exposure and HLA in healthy donors. Measured with immunoSEQ multiplex PCR; TCRdb has only the in-frame clones, and not every one. The repertoire holds 65,000 or so clones, with around 77% as singletons. The specimen was PBMCs. The receptors here all came from a woman in her thirties or forties in good health and CMV-seropositive. Each CDR3 is given with its conserved first and last residue. The D gene is left open where the match is weak. Clone size is stated in some rows and not others, as once, few, many or a class when expanded.

V gene: TRBV19
clone size: -
J gene: TRBJ2-3
D gene: TRBD1
CDR3 protein: CATRGQAYTDTQYF
CDR3 DNA: TGTGCCACCAGGGGACAGGCCTACACAGATACGCAGTATTTT

V gene: TRBV4-1
clone size: -
J gene: TRBJ1-4
D gene: -
CDR3 protein: CASSGRTAEKLFF
CDR3 DNA: TGCGCCAGCAGCGGTCGGACAGCTGAAAAACTGTTTTTT

V gene: TRBV7-2
clone size: few
J gene: TRBJ1-1
D gene: -
CDR3 protein: CASSLTRVQTEAFF
CDR3 DNA: TGTGCCAGCAGCTTAACCAGGGTTCAGACTGAAGCTTTCTTT

V gene: TRBV15
clone size: -
J gene: TRBJ2-7
D gene: TRBD1
CDR3 protein: CATRQGFVDEQYF
CDR3 DNA: TGTGCCACTAGACAGGGCTTTGTCGACGAGCAGTACTTC

V gene: TRBV6-5
clone size: -
J gene: TRBJ1-2
D gene: TRBD1
CDR3 protein: CASSQGARGYTF
CDR3 DNA: TGTGCCAGCAGTCAGGGGGCGCGAGGCTACACCTTC

V gene: TRBV4-3
clone size: -
J gene: TRBJ2-5
D gene: -
CDR3 protein: CASSQSQGMETQYF
CDR3 DNA: TGCGCCAGCAGCCAGTCCCAGGGCATGGAGACCCAGTACTTC

V gene: TRBV18
clone size: -
J gene: TRBJ1-5
D gene: -
CDR3 protein: CASSPLPRAYQPQHF
CDR3 DNA: TGTGCCAGCTCACCTCTTCCCCGAGCGTATCAGCCCCAGCATTTT

V gene: TRBV2
clone size: -
J gene: TRBJ1-2
D gene: TRBD1
CDR3 protein: CASSAGQAYGYTF
CDR3 DNA: TGTGCCAGCAGTGCGGGACAGGCCTATGGCTACACCTTC

V gene: TRBV27
clone size: -
J gene: TRBJ1-2
D gene: TRBD1
CDR3 protein: CASSSDRAGYGYTF
CDR3 DNA: TGTGCCAGCAGTTCGGACAGGGCTGGCTATGGCTACACCTTC

V gene: TRBV9
clone size: -
J gene: TRBJ1-2
D gene: -
CDR3 protein: CASSVSERNYGYTF
CDR3 DNA: TGTGCCAGCAGCGTATCGGAGAGAAACTATGGCTACACCTTC

V gene: TRBV6-6
clone size: once
J gene: TRBJ1-2
D gene: TRBD1
CDR3 protein: CASYPGQSYGYTF
CDR3 DNA: TGTGCCAGCTATCCGGGACAGAGCTATGGCTACACCTTC

V gene: TRBV19
clone size: -
J gene: TRBJ2-7
D gene: TRBD1
CDR3 protein: CASLATGGHEQYF
CDR3 DNA: TGTGCCAGCCTAGCGACAGGGGGCCACGAGCAGTACTTC

V gene: TRBV6-1
clone size: -
J gene: TRBJ2-5
D gene: -
CDR3 protein: CASSLLGGIQETQYF
CDR3 DNA: TGTGCCAGCAGTCTCTTAGGAGGCATCCAAGAGACCCAGTACTTC

V gene: TRBV7-8
clone size: few
J gene: TRBJ2-2
D gene: TRBD2
CDR3 protein: CASSSRLAGGLTGELFF
CDR3 DNA: TGTGCCAGCAGCTCCCGACTAGCGGGGGGCCTCACCGGGGAGCTGTTTTTT